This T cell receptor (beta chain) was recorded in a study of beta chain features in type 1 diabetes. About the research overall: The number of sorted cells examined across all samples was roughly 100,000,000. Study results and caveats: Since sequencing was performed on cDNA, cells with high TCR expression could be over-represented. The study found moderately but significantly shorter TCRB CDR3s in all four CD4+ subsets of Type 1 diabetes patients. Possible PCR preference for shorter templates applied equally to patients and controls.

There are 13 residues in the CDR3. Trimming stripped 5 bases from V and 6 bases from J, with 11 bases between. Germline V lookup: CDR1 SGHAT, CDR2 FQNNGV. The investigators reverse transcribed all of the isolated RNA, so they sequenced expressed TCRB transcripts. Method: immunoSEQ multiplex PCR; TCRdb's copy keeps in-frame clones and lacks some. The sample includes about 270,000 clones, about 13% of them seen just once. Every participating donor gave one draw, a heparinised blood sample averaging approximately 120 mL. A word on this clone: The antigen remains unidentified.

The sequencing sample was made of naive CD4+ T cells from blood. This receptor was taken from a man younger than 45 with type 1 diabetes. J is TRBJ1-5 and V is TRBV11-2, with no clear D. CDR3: CASSSIPGQPQHF. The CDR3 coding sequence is TGTGCCAGCAGCAGCATCCCGGGTCAGCCCCAGCATTTT.